Below, 5 T cell receptor beta chains from the same sample are listed, as sequenced in a study of T cell responses to AZD1222 COVID-19 vaccine. TCRdb's table, derived via immunoSEQ multiplex PCR, lists solely in-frame clones and lacks some. The sample has approximately 170,000 clones; 80% to 90% are singletons. The specimen was peripheral blood, collected on day 0 of AZD1222 vaccination. These TCRs come from an adult in good health.

A single count supports this clone. Mismatch with germline at one junction end may stem from a read error. The chain has TRBV19 and TRBJ2-1; TRBD1 matches at 9 bases. The length of the CDR3 is 14 residues. Germline V CDR1 and CDR2: LNHDA, SQIVND (reference sequence). This CDR3 reads CASARDRERNEQFF. CDR3 in DNA: TGTGCCAGCGCTCGGGACAGGGAACGCAATGAGCAATTCTTC.

V usage is TRBV7-3 and J usage is TRBJ2-3, with TRBD2 as a possible D gene (6 bases). V lost 0 bases and J lost 2, with 12 bases in between. The CDR3 length is 16 residues. The V gene's germline CDR1 is SGHTA and CDR2 FQGTGA. The CDR3 DNA follows: TGTGCCAGCAGCTTAACCCGGGACTGGATCACAGATACGCAGTATTTT. This sequence encodes CASSLTRDWITDTQYF. Complete variable domain (other parts from reference TRBV7-3 and TRBJ2-3): GAGVSQTPSNKVTEKGKYVELRCDPISGHTALYWYRQSLGQGPEFLIYFQGTGAADDSGLPNDRFFAVRPEGSVSTLKIQRTERGDSAVYLCASSLTRDWITDTQYFGPGTRLTVL.

The V call is TRBV7-9, the J call TRBJ1-2, with TRBD1 identical over 7 bases. The trim removed 4 bases at V and 2 bases at J, leaving 10 bases unmatched. Per the germline V gene, CDR1 is SEHNR and CDR2 is FQNEAQ (reference sequence). The CDR3 runs to 16 residues. CDR3 bases: TGTGCCAGCAGCTCTTTGGACAGGAAACAAAACTATGGCTACACCTTC. This sequence encodes CASSSLDRKQNYGYTF.

The chain uses TRBV5-1 and TRBJ1-2; 9 bases map to TRBD1. The trim removed 4 bases at V and 6 bases at J, leaving 7 bases unmatched. CDR1 SGHRS and CDR2 YFSETQ come from the germline V gene. This CDR3 has 14 amino acids. The CDR3 DNA reads as TGCGCCAGCAGCCTACTACAGGGGGCGGATGGCTACACCTTC. This encodes CASSLLQGADGYTF.

The chain combines TRBV19 with TRBJ2-7, with 9 bases matching TRBD1. The germline V gene has CDR1 LNHDA and CDR2 SQIVND (reference sequence). Trimming cost V 5 bases and J 3 bases; bases outside gene matches: 8. CDR3 length equals 15 residues. The CDR3 spells CASSAAGQGFYEQYF. The CDR3 DNA follows: TGTGCCAGTAGTGCAGCGGGACAGGGATTCTACGAGCAGTACTTC. The full variable domain, completed using reference TRBV19 and TRBJ2-7, is DGGITQSPKYLFRKEGQNVTLSCEQNLNHDAMYWYRQDPGQGLRLIYYSQIVNDFQKGDIAEGYSVSREKKESFPLTVTSAQKNPTAFYLCASSAAGQGFYEQYFGPGTRLTVT.